What follows are 24 T cell receptor beta chains derived from one specimen sequenced in a study of identical twins. One entry per CDR3 protein, called by TCRdb with MiXCR from the 5' RACE reads. Of 1.5 million to 2 million distinct CDR3 sequences listed, about 32% were seen once; the top ten hold about 0.25%. Sequencing input: cord blood. The receptor set was obtained from a newborn girl in good health.

The chain recombines TRBV20-1 with TRBJ2-2; unclear D gene. Germline CDR1 is DFQATT and CDR2 is SNEGSKA (reference sequence). V shed 3 bases and J shed 2 bases, with 7 bases lying between them. The CDR3 contains 13 residues. CDR3 nucleotides: TGCAGTGCTAGCCTAACTAACACCGGGGAGCTGTTTTTT. Translation gives CSASLTNTGELFF.

This clonotype was observed a few times. The gene calls are TRBV20-1 and TRBJ2-4; TRBD1 aligns across 8 bases. CDR1 is DFQATT, CDR2 SNEGSKA, per germline (reference sequence). This CDR3 region has 16 residues. V lost 0 bases to trimming and J lost 0 bases; unmatched junction nucleotides: 4. The CDR3 DNA reads TGCAGTGCTAGAGAAAGACAGGGGCTAGCCAAAAACATTCAGTACTTC. Amino acids: CSARERQGLAKNIQYF.

The chain carries TRBV20-1 and TRBJ1-6; possible D gene TRBD1, 5 bases. Between the trimmed V and J ends, which lost 5 bases and 0 bases, there was a span of 14 bases. The germline V gene encodes CDR1 DFQATT and CDR2 SNEGSKA (reference sequence). The CDR3 contains 16 residues. The CDR3 protein is CSAATVIVSYNSPLHF. Here the CDR3 DNA reads TGCAGTGCTGCGACAGTTATTGTCTCCTATAATTCACCCCTCCACTTT.

On this clonotype itself: One junction end disagrees with the germline gene, perhaps due to a read error. The rearrangement uses TRBV12-3 or TRBV12-4 and TRBJ2-4; the D call may be TRBD1 or TRBD2 (6 bases each). This CDR3 region has 15 residues. The CDR3 here is CASRLGGPSSYGQYF. The CDR3 region has the DNA TGTGCCAGCAGATTAGGGGGGCCTAGCTCCTACGGGCAGTACTTC.

V usage is TRBV10-3 and J usage is TRBJ1-1; D may be TRBD1 (6 bases). Germline V lookup: CDR1 ENHRY, CDR2 SYGVKD. With 8 bases removed from V and 5 bases from J, the gap between germline ends came to 15 bases. CDR3 length: 13 residues. The CDR3 loop reads CAIWGGARTEAFF. The DNA of the CDR3 is TGTGCCATCTGGGGGGGGGCGCGTACTGAAGCTTTCTTT.

J is TRBJ2-4 and V is TRBV10-1, with 8 bases identical to TRBD2. This CDR3 is 14 amino acids long. The ends lost 3 bases at V and 13 bases at J; junction bases unmatched: 11. Looked up from germline, CDR1 is WNHNN and CDR2 is SYGVQD (reference sequence). Here the CDR3 DNA reads TGCGCCAGCAGTGATAGCGGGGTGGATAATGAGCAGTACTTC. Protein: CASSDSGVDNEQYF.

In its sample, this clonotype was seen a few times. This sequence joins TRBV12-3 or TRBV12-4 and TRBJ2-6; the D gene is possibly TRBD2 (6 bases). The V end was cut by 1 base, the J end by 0 bases, with 13 bases between. There are 18 residues in the CDR3. CDR3 sequence: CASSLGGGADSGANVLTF. The CDR3 DNA is TGTGCCAGCAGTTTAGGGGGAGGAGCGGACTCTGGGGCCAACGTCCTGACTTTC.

The chain employs TRBV9 and TRBJ1-5; D unclear. Per the germline V gene, CDR1 is SGDLS and CDR2 is YYNGEE. Deletions cut 3 bases from V and 3 bases from J, with 10 bases between. This CDR3 is 14 amino acids long. The chain's CDR3 is CASSDSVTNQPQHF. The CDR3 DNA reads as TGTGCCAGCAGCGATTCAGTGACCAATCAGCCCCAGCATTTT. The full variable domain, completed using reference TRBV9 and TRBJ1-5, is DSGVTQTPKHLITATGQRVTLRCSPRSGDLSVYWYQQSLDQGLQFLIQYYNGEERAKGNILERFSAQQFPDLHSELNLSSLELGDSALYFCASSDSVTNQPQHFGDGTRLSIL.

The CDR3, as DNA: TGTGCCGTCCGGGACAGGGCGAATGAGCAGTTCTTC. This codes for CAVRDRANEQFF. V is TRBV24-1 and J is TRBJ2-1; TRBD1 aligns across 9 bases. Germline V gene lookup returns CDR1 KGHDR and CDR2 SFDVKD. The V segment lost 12 bases and the J segment 7 bases; nucleotides outside the gene matches: 6. This CDR3 has 12 residues.

The rearrangement links TRBV3-1 to TRBJ1-2, with 7 nucleotides matching TRBD1. The V segment lost 3 bases and the J segment 4 bases; nucleotides outside the gene matches: 5. CDR1 and CDR2 (germline): LGHDT, YNNKEL (reference sequence). The CDR3 consists of 14 residues. CDR3 region: CASSHSGDSYGYTF. In DNA form, the CDR3 reads TGTGCCAGCAGCCACTCGGGGGACAGCTATGGCTACACCTTC.

In the case of this clonotype: One end of the junction fails to match germline, which may point to a read error. This chain connects TRBV5-1 to TRBJ2-3; D gene unclear. The germline CDR1 and CDR2 sequences are SGHRS and YFSETQ. This CDR3 contains 16 residues. CDR3 region: CASRQKTASPTDTQSF. CDR3 in DNA: TGCGCCAGCAGGCAAAAAACCGCTTCCCCCACAGATACGCAGTCTTTT.

The rearrangement joins TRBV9 to TRBJ1-4; TRBD1 is a possible D gene (5 bases). CDR1 and CDR2 from the germline V gene are SGDLS and YYNGEE. This CDR3 region has 15 residues. Between the trimmed V and J ends, which lost 1 base and 3 bases, there was a span of 10 bases. The CDR3 protein is CASSVQGGANEKLFF. DNA of the CDR3: TGTGCCAGCAGCGTACAGGGTGGAGCTAATGAAAAACTGTTTTTT. Complete variable domain (other parts from reference TRBV9 and TRBJ1-4): DSGVTQTPKHLITATGQRVTLRCSPRSGDLSVYWYQQSLDQGLQFLIQYYNGEERAKGNILERFSAQQFPDLHSELNLSSLELGDSALYFCASSVQGGANEKLFFGSGTQLSVL.

This clonotype appeared a few times. The rearrangement links TRBV2 to TRBJ2-5; D gene unclear. Germline-derived CDR1 and CDR2 are SNHLY and FYNNEI. The CDR3 spans 11 residues. V lost 6 bases and J 5 bases, leaving 7 bases between the germline ends. The CDR3 DNA follows: TGTGCCAGCAGGGAGTTGGAGACCCAGTACTTC. Protein sequence: CASRELETQYF.

CDR3 nucleotides: TGCAGTGCTAGAAATCGACTGCTTTACGAGCAGTACTTC. Amino acids: CSARNRLLYEQYF. The J gene is TRBJ2-7, the V gene TRBV20-1; D remains ambiguous. The CDR3 covers 13 residues. Trimming took off 2 bases at V and 4 bases at J, with 12 bases between the two ends. Germline V lookup: CDR1 DFQATT, CDR2 SNEGSKA (reference sequence).

The chain uses TRBV19 and TRBJ2-4; D is ambiguous. The CDR3 spans 10 residues. The germline V and J ends were trimmed by 9 bases and 10 bases, with 10 bases remaining between them. Germline assignment: CDR1 LNHDA and CDR2 SQIVND (reference sequence). The CDR3, as DNA: TGTGCCAGCGGACGGATAATTCAGTACTTC. Encoded protein: CASGRIIQYF. Full variable domain (outside the CDR3, taken from reference TRBV19 and TRBJ2-4): DGGITQSPKYLFRKEGQNVTLSCEQNLNHDAMYWYRQDPGQGLRLIYYSQIVNDFQKGDIAEGYSVSREKKESFPLTVTSAQKNPTAFYLCASGRIIQYFGAGTRLSVL.

The sample holds many counts of this clonotype. The chain is built from TRBV7-2 and TRBJ2-3; D is perhaps TRBD2 (5 bases). The V gene's germline CDR1 is SGHTA and CDR2 FQGNSA. The CDR3 is 13 amino acids. Trimming pared 1 base from V and 5 bases from J, leaving 7 bases between. The CDR3 loop is CASSLGGRDTQYF. CDR3 sequence (DNA): TGTGCCAGCAGCTTAGGAGGGAGAGATACGCAGTATTTT.

This sequence joins TRBV12-3 or TRBV12-4 and TRBJ2-1; D gene uncertain. The length of the CDR3 is 15 residues. The V and J ends lost 2 bases and 8 bases respectively, with 16 bases between them. CDR3 coding DNA: TGTGCCAGCAGTTTAAGGTCAATGGACGGCGATGAGCAGTTCTTC. Its translation is CASSLRSMDGDEQFF.

This clonotype showed up just a few times. The V and J genes are TRBV6-2 or TRBV6-3 and TRBJ2-1; D unresolved. The last part of the DNA fits TRBJ2-7 better; the J call may be wrong. The CDR3 is 16 residues long. CDR1 and CDR2 (germline): MNHEY, SVGEGT. The CDR3 spells CASSLPHVSSYNEQYF. As DNA, the CDR3 is TGTGCCAGCAGCCTCCCCCATGTTAGCTCCTACAATGAGCAGTACTTC.

The chain carries TRBV5-1 and TRBJ1-2; 8 bases agree with TRBD1. Germline V gene lookup returns CDR1 SGHRS and CDR2 YFSETQ. After removal of 4 bases from V and 4 bases from J, the junction contained 6 bases not matched to a gene. This CDR3 comprises 14 residues. DNA of the CDR3: TGCGCCAGCAGCGCCGAAACAGGGGGCTATGGCTACACCTTC. It is translated as CASSAETGGYGYTF.

This clonotype was recorded a few times. The chain couples TRBV7-2 to TRBJ2-3; 8 nucleotides match TRBD1. Losses at the gene ends were 2 bases for V and 3 bases for J; bases not matched to a gene: 10. CDR1 and CDR2 (germline): SGHTA, FQGNSA. CDR3 length: 17 residues. DNA of the CDR3: TGTGCCAGCAGCTTAACCCCCTGGACAGGGCCAACAGATACGCAGTATTTT. Encoded protein: CASSLTPWTGPTDTQYF.

J is TRBJ2-7 and V is TRBV28; TRBD1 matches at 10 bases. This CDR3 has 16 amino acids. The ends lost 3 bases at V and 0 bases at J; junction bases unmatched: 5. The germline V gene encodes CDR1 MDHEN and CDR2 SYDVKM. The CDR3 loop is CASSFDGTGDSYEQYF. CDR3 sequence (DNA): TGTGCCAGCAGTTTCGATGGGACAGGGGACTCCTACGAGCAGTACTTC.

The chain joins TRBV20-1 to TRBJ2-5, with TRBD1 matching over 9 bases. The DNA end lines up better with TRBJ2-7; the J call may be wrong. The CDR3 is 13 amino acids. Germline CDR1 reads DFQATT; CDR2 reads SNEGSKA (reference sequence). The CDR3 region is CSAWGQGPYEQYF. The CDR3 bases are TGCAGTGCTTGGGGACAGGGCCCATACGAGCAGTACTTC.

This clonotype was picked up a small number of times. The chain uses TRBV11-1 and TRBJ1-2; weak D call: TRBD1 (6 bases). V shed 5 bases and J shed 8 bases, with 15 bases lying between them. Looked up from germline, CDR1 is SGHAT and CDR2 is FQDESV (reference sequence). This CDR3 is built from 13 residues. CDR3 sequence (DNA): TGTGCCAGCAGCGCCTGGGGGGCGCAAGGCTACACCTTC. It encodes CASSAWGAQGYTF. The variable domain in full, completed from reference TRBV11-1 and TRBJ1-2, reads EAEVAQSPRYKITEKSQAVAFWCDPISGHATLYWYRQILGQGPELLVQFQDESVVDDSQLPKDRFSAERLKGVDSTLKIQPAELGDSAMYLCASSAWGAQGYTFGSGTRLTVV.

CDR3 sequence: CASSQDSQRAYTDTQYF. The CDR3 DNA is TGTGCCAGCAGCCAAGATTCCCAGCGGGCCTACACAGATACGCAGTATTTT. The chain links TRBV4-2 to TRBJ2-3, with D tentatively TRBD2 (6 bases). Trimming pared 0 bases from V and 2 bases from J, leaving 15 bases between. Germline V gives CDR1 LGHNA, CDR2 YNFKEQ. The CDR3 length is 17 residues.